This passage covers 30 T cell receptor beta chains from one sample sequenced in a study of T cells in Graves' hyperthyroidism and ophthalmopathy. From RNA transcripts, TCR beta CDR3 regions were amplified. Primed by the HTBI set, a first-round RT-PCR was run on the TCR CDR3. TCRdb re-analysed the multiplex PCR reads in MiXCR, keeping a single row per CDR3 protein. The table records approximately 330,000 distinct CDR3 sequences, 12% to 15% of them present only once. The specimen was blood. The receptors originated from a woman aged 40 to 50 with Graves' ophthalmopathy.

V is TRBV5-4 and J is TRBJ2-7; maybe TRBD1 (5 bases). Germline CDR1 reads SGHNT; CDR2 reads YYREEE (reference sequence). CDR3 size: 16 residues. V was pared by 1 base and J by 6 bases, with 20 bases between. This chain's CDR3 is CASSLSQNRNHPEQYF. The CDR3, as DNA: TGTGCCAGCAGCTTGTCTCAAAACAGGAACCATCCCGAGCAGTACTTC. Looking up the rest from reference TRBV5-4 and TRBJ2-7 gives the full variable domain: ETGVTQSPTHLIKTRGQQVTLRCSSQSGHNTVSWYQQALGQGPQFIFQYYREEENGRGNFPPRFSGLQFPNYSSELNVNALELDDSALYLCASSLSQNRNHPEQYFGPGTRLTVT.

This clonotype was seen a few times. The rearrangement uses TRBV19 and TRBJ2-5; TRBD1 is a possible D gene (6 bases). Trimming pared 10 bases from V and 4 bases from J, leaving 16 bases between. From germline, CDR1 is LNHDA and CDR2 SQIVND (reference sequence). This CDR3 is built from 13 residues. CDR3 bases: TGTGCCACCTCAGGGGTTCGAGGAGAGACCCAGTACTTC. Translated: CATSGVRGETQYF.

This clonotype was counted a few times. The CDR3 region has the DNA TGTGCCAGCAGCCAAGATGGGACAGCTAATGAAAAACTGTTTTTT. It codes for CASSQDGTANEKLFF. V and J are TRBV3-1 and TRBJ1-4; 7 bases line up with TRBD1. Germline values: CDR1 LGHDT, CDR2 YNNKEL (reference sequence). With V trimmed by 0 bases and J by 3 bases, 1 base remained unmatched. CDR3 length: 15 residues.

Ten or more counts support this clonotype. J is TRBJ2-7 and V is TRBV30, with D tentatively TRBD2 (6 bases). In germline, CDR1 is GTSNPN, CDR2 SVGIG (reference sequence). The V end was cut by 0 bases, the J end by 3 bases, with 9 bases between. The CDR3 loop spans 13 amino acids. The DNA for the CDR3 is TGTGCCTGGAGTGTGGGACTGAACTACGAGCAGTACTTC. This gives the protein CAWSVGLNYEQYF.

This clonotype was seen a few times. The genes are TRBV3-1 and TRBJ2-3, with unresolved D. V gave up 4 bases and J gave up 6 bases, with 11 bases separating them. CDR3 size: 13 residues. Germline V gives CDR1 LGHDT, CDR2 YNNKEL (reference sequence). The DNA of the CDR3 is TGTGCCAGCAGCCTCCAGCCGGAGGATACGCAGTATTTT. As protein: CASSLQPEDTQYF.

This clonotype was seen repeatedly, ten times or more. The rearrangement joins TRBV29-1 to TRBJ1-1, with a weak D call TRBD1 (5 bases). Germline CDR1 SQVTM, CDR2 ANQGSEA. The germline V and J ends were trimmed by 7 bases and 2 bases, with 11 bases remaining between them. The CDR3 consists of 12 residues. The DNA for the CDR3 is TGCAGCGCCCTCACAGGAAACACTGAAGCTTTCTTT. It codes for CSALTGNTEAFF.

This clonotype was seen at least ten times. V and J are TRBV12-3 or TRBV12-4 and TRBJ1-5; TRBD1 aligns across 7 bases. Trimming at V came to 6 bases and at J to 0 bases, leaving 5 bases not matched to a gene. This CDR3 contains 15 residues. CDR3: CASSQGGYSNQPQHF. DNA for the CDR3: TGTGCCAGCAGCCAGGGGGGGTATAGCAATCAGCCCCAGCATTTT.

This clonotype has just a few counts. A read error may be the cause here, since a much bigger clone is one base away. The chain carries TRBV28 and TRBJ1-4; D may be TRBD1 (5 bases). The CDR3 runs 12 residues. The germline V gene encodes CDR1 MDHEN and CDR2 SYDVKM. The DNA of the CDR3 is TGTGCCAGCAAGACAGCTAATGAAAAACTGTCTTTT. It yields the protein CASKTANEKLSF.

This clonotype was counted at least ten times. The V gene is TRBV11-2, the J gene TRBJ1-1, with D uncertain. CDR1 and CDR2 from the germline V gene are SGHAT and FQNNGV. The CDR3 has 17 residues. Deletions cut 1 base from V and 0 bases from J, with 15 bases between. DNA for the CDR3: TGTGCCAGCAGCTTAGGAACGATCCCTCAGTTGAACACTGAAGCTTTCTTT. It encodes CASSLGTIPQLNTEAFF.

This clonotype has only a few counts. V usage is TRBV3-1 and J usage is TRBJ1-6, with D possibly being TRBD1 (6 bases). The germline V gene encodes CDR1 LGHDT and CDR2 YNNKEL (reference sequence). The germline V and J ends were trimmed by 1 base and 7 bases, with 17 bases remaining between them. The CDR3 runs to 17 residues. CDR3 DNA: TGTGCCAGCAGCCAAGTATTTACAGGGATAGAGAATTCACCCCTCCACTTT. This gives the protein CASSQVFTGIENSPLHF.

This clonotype was detected many times. The chain couples TRBV24-1 to TRBJ2-1; 12 positions agree with TRBD2. The CDR3 is made up of 17 amino acids. The V and J ends lost 5 bases and 4 bases, in that order; junction bases with no gene match: 8. From germline, CDR1 is KGHDR and CDR2 SFDVKD. CDR3 protein: CATSVASGGAKYNEQFF. For the CDR3, the DNA is TGTGCCACCAGTGTGGCTAGCGGGGGGGCCAAGTACAATGAGCAGTTCTTC.

This clonotype was counted at least ten times. V gene TRBV20-1 combines with J gene TRBJ1-5; 9 positions match TRBD1. The trim removed 7 bases at V and 2 bases at J, leaving 3 bases unmatched. Germline V gene lookup returns CDR1 DFQATT and CDR2 SNEGSKA (reference sequence). The CDR3 contains 13 residues. The CDR3 bases are TGCAGTGGAAGGACAGGGGGCAATCAGCCCCAGCATTTT. Amino acid sequence: CSGRTGGNQPQHF.

In this sample, this clonotype turned up many times. V usage is TRBV7-8 and J usage is TRBJ2-7; 14 nucleotides match TRBD2. This CDR3 is built from 17 residues. The V gene end was trimmed by 1 base and the J gene end by 9 bases; junction bases not matched to a gene: 11. In germline, CDR1 is SGHVS, CDR2 FQNEAQ. The CDR3 loop is CASSLVVSGLAGAVQYF. CDR3 in DNA: TGTGCCAGCAGCTTAGTTGTTTCGGGACTAGCGGGAGCTGTGCAGTACTTC. The complete variable domain, with remaining parts taken from reference TRBV7-8 and TRBJ2-7, reads GAGVSQSPRYKVAKRGQDVALRCDPISGHVSLFWYQQALGQGPEFLTYFQNEAQLDKSGLPSDRFFAERPEGSVSTLKIQRTQQEDSAVYLCASSLVVSGLAGAVQYFGPGTRLTVT.

There are many counts of this clonotype. The V call is TRBV10-3, the J call TRBJ1-5, with D hard to call. The CDR3 totals 16 residues. In germline, CDR1 is ENHRY, CDR2 SYGVKD. Deletions cut 4 bases from V and 2 bases from J, with 15 bases between. CDR3 DNA: TGTGCCATCAGTGGGACCGGCTTGACGGGCAATCAGCCCCAGCATTTT. Translated, it gives CAISGTGLTGNQPQHF.

There are a few counts of this clonotype. The V call is TRBV29-1, the J call TRBJ2-6, with a tentative D call TRBD2 (6 bases). CDR1 and CDR2 (germline): SQVTM, ANQGSEA. The CDR3 sequence is 17 residues long. Trimming left V 7 bases short and J 0 bases short, with 19 bases between. CDR3: CSARLTGDFSGANVLTF. The CDR3 coding sequence is TGCAGCGCCAGACTTACCGGGGACTTCTCTGGGGCCAACGTCCTGACTTTC.

Concerning this clonotype itself: A much bigger clone sits one base away, suggesting this may be a read error. The chain carries TRBV11-2 and TRBJ2-1; 12 bases fit TRBD2. Germline values: CDR1 SGHAT, CDR2 FQNNGV. This CDR3 region has 15 residues. Losses at the gene ends were 5 bases for V and 7 bases for J; bases not matched to a gene: 6. DNA for the CDR3: TGTGCCAGCAGCCCTAGCGGGAGGGGACGGAATGAGCAGTTCTTC. It specifies CASSPSGRGRNEQFF.

V usage is TRBV10-1 and J usage is TRBJ2-1; the D is unclear. V lost 6 bases and J lost 8, with 17 bases in between. The CDR3 length is 14 residues. Per germline, CDR1 WNHNN and CDR2 SYGVQD (reference sequence). The CDR3 sequence: CASSESLEVDEQFF. CDR3 coding DNA: TGCGCCAGCAGCGAGAGCTTGGAAGTCGATGAGCAGTTCTTC.

The chain couples TRBV9 to TRBJ2-3; D gene uncertain. Germline lookup yields CDR1 SGDLS and CDR2 YYNGEE. Trimming left V 4 bases short and J 2 bases short, with 17 bases between. The CDR3 consists of 16 residues. In nucleotides, the CDR3 is TGTGCCAGCAGCCACAACTTACAGTCCTCCACAGATACGCAGTATTTT. Protein: CASSHNLQSSTDTQYF. The full variable domain, in which reference TRBV9 and TRBJ2-3 provide the parts outside the CDR3, is DSGVTQTPKHLITATGQRVTLRCSPRSGDLSVYWYQQSLDQGLQFLIQYYNGEERAKGNILERFSAQQFPDLHSELNLSSLELGDSALYFCASSHNLQSSTDTQYFGPGTRLTVL.

In this sample, this clonotype turned up a few times. The chain links TRBV28 to TRBJ2-7; 9 nucleotides agree with TRBD1. The CDR3 totals 15 residues. From germline, CDR1 is MDHEN and CDR2 SYDVKM. The J segment lost 3 bases and the V segment lost 4 bases, leaving 7 bases of the junction unmatched. The CDR3 loop is CASSSPGTGRYEQYF. Here the CDR3 DNA reads TGTGCCAGCAGTTCTCCCGGGACAGGGCGCTACGAGCAGTACTTC.

This clonotype has more than one count but fewer than ten. The chain carries TRBV30 and TRBJ2-3, with 12 bases fitting TRBD2. CDR1 and CDR2 from the germline V gene are GTSNPN and SVGIG (reference sequence). The J segment lost 1 base and the V segment lost 2 bases, leaving 13 bases of the junction unmatched. This CDR3 region has 19 residues. The CDR3 coding sequence is TGTGCCTGGAGTCTCCCGACTAGCGGGAGAGGTAGGCGCACAGATACGCAGTATTTT. It translates to CAWSLPTSGRGRRTDTQYF.

This clonotype appeared a few times. The V call is TRBV9, the J call TRBJ2-2; 9 bases are shared with TRBD2. V shed 0 bases, J shed 3 bases, and the junction held 3 bases outside the gene matches. CDR3 size: 16 residues. CDR1 is SGDLS, CDR2 YYNGEE, per germline. CDR3 DNA: TGTGCCAGCAGCGTAGAAGCGGGAGGATACACCGGGGAGCTGTTTTTT. It translates to CASSVEAGGYTGELFF.

This clonotype has ten or more counts. The chain combines TRBV2 with TRBJ1-2; D is possibly TRBD1 (6 bases). CDR3 length equals 15 residues. The V gene lost 1 base and the J gene lost 4 bases, with 13 bases spanning the gap. The germline V gene has CDR1 SNHLY and CDR2 FYNNEI. CDR3: CASSEDRGPRYGYTF. The DNA of the CDR3 is TGTGCCAGCAGTGAAGACCGGGGGCCCCGCTATGGCTACACCTTC.

The rearrangement joins TRBV20-1 to TRBJ2-5; TRBD2 agrees at 8 bases. J gave up 5 bases and V 1 base, and 0 bases lay outside the gene matches. Looked up from germline, CDR1 is DFQATT and CDR2 is SNEGSKA (reference sequence). The CDR3 is 12 amino acids. The CDR3 protein is CSARAGGETQYF. As DNA, the CDR3 is TGCAGTGCTAGAGCGGGGGGGGAGACCCAGTACTTC.

This clonotype appeared a few times. The chain has TRBV4-2 and TRBJ2-5, with no clear D. CDR1 is LGHNA, CDR2 YNFKEQ, per germline. CDR3 size: 18 residues. Trimming pared 4 bases from V and 2 bases from J, leaving 23 bases between. The DNA of the CDR3 is TGTGCCAGCAGCCCAACTCTATCTAGAGGCGCCTTGCAAGAGACCCAGTACTTC. It translates to CASSPTLSRGALQETQYF.

This clonotype was detected a few times. J is TRBJ2-7 and V is TRBV20-1; 8 bases align to TRBD2. Germline V gene data show CDR1 as DFQATT and CDR2 as SNEGSKA (reference sequence). CDR3 length equals 10 residues. After removal of 6 bases from V and 6 bases from J, the junction contained 1 base not matched to a gene. The CDR3 spells CSAREGEQYF. The CDR3 DNA is TGCAGTGCCCGGGAGGGCGAGCAGTACTTC.

This clonotype was observed many times. The chain is built from TRBV29-1 and TRBJ2-3; D remains ambiguous. This CDR3 has 10 residues. CDR1 and CDR2 from the germline V gene are SQVTM and ANQGSEA. Trimming removed 7 bases at V and 4 bases at J, with 6 bases between. CDR3 DNA sequence: TGCAGCGCTTCTTCAGATACGCAGTATTTT. Encoded protein: CSASSDTQYF.

The chain has TRBV25-1 and TRBJ2-5; 7 nucleotides align to TRBD2. The CDR3 length is 15 residues. Germline V gives CDR1 MGHDK, CDR2 SYGVNS. Trimming took 0 bases from V and 4 from J; bases not matched to a gene: 5. The CDR3, as DNA: TGTGCCAGCAGTGAATACGGAGGGAGGGCAGAGACCCAGTACTTC. It encodes CASSEYGGRAETQYF.

At least ten counts were recorded for this clonotype. This chain joins TRBV20-1 and TRBJ2-3, with D perhaps matching TRBD2 (5 bases). Germline CDR1 and CDR2: DFQATT and SNEGSKA (reference sequence). This CDR3 is built from 16 residues. Trimming cost V 3 bases and J 0 bases, with 16 bases left between them. The CDR3 region has the DNA TGCAGTGCTAGCCCCATTTCGGGCGGGAGCACAGATACGCAGTATTTT. Protein product: CSASPISGGSTDTQYF.

At least ten counts were recorded for this clonotype. The V gene is TRBV7-8, the J gene TRBJ1-6; D gene uncertain. V was shortened by 5 bases and J by 13 bases, with 21 bases between the two germline ends. The CDR3 spans 15 residues. Germline V CDR1 and CDR2: SGHVS, FQNEAQ. The CDR3 is CASSAGVVPIQPLHF. The CDR3 coding sequence is TGTGCCAGCAGCGCCGGGGTTGTCCCGATTCAGCCCCTCCACTTT.

This clonotype was recorded many times. Here the CDR3 DNA reads TGTGCCAGCAGCCTTCCGGGACGGTTCTATGGCTACACCTTC. As protein: CASSLPGRFYGYTF. V is TRBV28 and J is TRBJ1-2, with D possibly TRBD1 on 5 matching bases. This CDR3 region has 14 residues. The germline V gene encodes CDR1 MDHEN and CDR2 SYDVKM. Trimming cost V 6 bases and J 4 bases, with 15 bases left between them.